This entry lists 10 T cell receptor beta chains sequenced from one sample in a study of blood T cells in healthy people across ages. Using a J-beta primer mix together with a sample-barcoded 5' primer, a second PCR was run for about 6 to 12 cycles. TCRdb passed the 5' RACE reads through MiXCR, listing each CDR3 protein once. The table shows about 1.4 million distinct CDR3 sequences, with approximately 59% occurring only once. Specimen: blood. Receptors were obtained from a man younger than 35 in good health.

This chain connects TRBV7-2 to TRBJ2-7; TRBD2 agrees at 10 bases. CDR1 is SGHTA and CDR2 is FQGNSA in the germline V gene. The CDR3 is 16 amino acids. The ends lost 1 base at V and 0 bases at J; junction bases unmatched: 3. The CDR3 coding sequence is TGTGCCAGCAGCTTAGTGGCTAGCGGGAGCTCCTACGAGCAGTACTTC. This gives the protein CASSLVASGSSYEQYF. Variable domain in full (rest from reference TRBV7-2 and TRBJ2-7): GAGVSQSPSNKVTEKGKDVELRCDPISGHTALYWYRQSLGQGLEFLIYFQGNSAPDKSGLPSDRFSAERTGGSVSTLTIQRTQQEDSAVYLCASSLVASGSSYEQYFGPGTRLTVT.

The chain is built from TRBV12-3 or TRBV12-4 and TRBJ2-5; 7 bases line up with TRBD1. The CDR3 sequence is 15 residues long. V was pared by 6 bases and J by 2 bases, with 9 bases of the junction left unmatched. CDR3 loop: CASRRAQGVQETQYF. The CDR3 nucleotides are TGTGCCAGCAGACGCGCTCAGGGGGTGCAAGAGACCCAGTACTTC.

The V call is TRBV20-1, the J call TRBJ2-1, with 11 nucleotides matching TRBD2. This CDR3 spans 17 amino acids. The germline gives CDR1 DFQATT, CDR2 SNEGSKA (reference sequence). V lost 3 bases and J lost 0; bases outside the gene matches: 7. This CDR3 is CSASIAGGPSSYNEQFF. The CDR3 DNA follows: TGCAGTGCTAGCATAGCGGGGGGGCCGAGCTCCTACAATGAGCAGTTCTTC.

This clonotype was detected ten times or more. The chain employs TRBV3-1 and TRBJ2-7, with D uncertain. Germline values: CDR1 LGHDT, CDR2 YNNKEL (reference sequence). V shed 0 bases and J shed 2 bases, with 8 bases lying between them. CDR3 length: 14 residues. The CDR3 region is CASSQDLAAYEQYF. The CDR3 nucleotides are TGTGCCAGCAGCCAAGATCTTGCGGCCTACGAGCAGTACTTC.

V usage is TRBV7-2 and J usage is TRBJ2-7, with TRBD2 identical over 14 bases. The ends lost 1 base at V and 4 bases at J; junction bases unmatched: 6. Germline CDR1 is SGHTA and CDR2 is FQGNSA. The CDR3 extends over 17 amino acids. The CDR3 is CASSLDGLAGGYYEQYF. DNA for the CDR3: TGTGCCAGCAGCTTAGACGGACTAGCGGGAGGTTATTACGAGCAGTACTTC. Together with reference TRBV7-2 and TRBJ2-7, the CDR3 gives the full variable domain: GAGVSQSPSNKVTEKGKDVELRCDPISGHTALYWYRQSLGQGLEFLIYFQGNSAPDKSGLPSDRFSAERTGGSVSTLTIQRTQQEDSAVYLCASSLDGLAGGYYEQYFGPGTRLTVT.

This sequence joins TRBV29-1 and TRBJ1-1; D may be TRBD1 (5 bases). The V end was cut by 1 base, the J end by 10 bases, with 13 bases between. The CDR3 is made up of 12 amino acids. Germline V gene data show CDR1 as SQVTM and CDR2 as ANQGSEA. This chain's CDR3 is CSVEGEGVGAFF. CDR3 sequence (DNA): TGCAGCGTTGAAGGAGAAGGGGTAGGAGCTTTCTTT.

The chain joins TRBV3-1 to TRBJ2-6; no clear D gene. The CDR3 has 13 amino acids. Germline V gene sequence: CDR1 LGHDT, CDR2 YNNKEL (reference sequence). Trimming left V 1 base short and J 9 bases short, with 7 bases between. CDR3 in amino acids: CASSQVYNNVLTF. In nucleotides, the CDR3 is TGTGCCAGCAGCCAAGTTTACAACAACGTCCTGACTTTC.

This chain joins TRBV20-1 and TRBJ1-5, with 9 bases aligning to TRBD1. In germline, CDR1 is DFQATT, CDR2 SNEGSKA (reference sequence). The ends lost 3 bases at V and 4 bases at J; junction bases unmatched: 4. This CDR3 is built from 14 residues. The CDR3 nucleotides are TGCAGTGCTAGCGACAGGGGGATGAATCAGCCCCAGCATTTT. This codes for CSASDRGMNQPQHF.

This rearrangement joins TRBV7-2 to TRBJ2-7, with D maybe TRBD1 (5 bases). The CDR3 sequence is 14 residues long. The V end lost 7 bases, the J end lost 5 bases, and 18 bases lay between the germline ends. CDR1 SGHTA and CDR2 FQGNSA come from the germline V gene. The CDR3 DNA reads as TGTGCCAGCACGATCTCCGCAGGGTATGACGAGCAGTACTTC. It yields the protein CASTISAGYDEQYF.

V usage is TRBV9 and J usage is TRBJ2-1, with D perhaps matching TRBD1 (5 bases). CDR3 length equals 13 residues. Looked up from germline, CDR1 is SGDLS and CDR2 is YYNGEE. V dropped 6 bases and J dropped 9 bases, with 16 bases sitting between them. This chain's CDR3 is CASKGAGMGEQFF. DNA of the CDR3: TGTGCCAGCAAAGGGGCAGGGATGGGTGAGCAGTTCTTC.